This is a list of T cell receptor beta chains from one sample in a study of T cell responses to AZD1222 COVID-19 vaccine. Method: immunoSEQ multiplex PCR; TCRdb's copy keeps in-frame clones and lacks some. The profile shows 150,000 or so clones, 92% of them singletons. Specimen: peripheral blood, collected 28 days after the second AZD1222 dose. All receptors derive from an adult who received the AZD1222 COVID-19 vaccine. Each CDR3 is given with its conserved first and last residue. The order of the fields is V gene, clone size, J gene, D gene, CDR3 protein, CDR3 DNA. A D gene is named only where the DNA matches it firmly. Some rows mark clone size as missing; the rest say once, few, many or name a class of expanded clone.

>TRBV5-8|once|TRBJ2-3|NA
CASSLEPRADTQYF
TGTGCCAGCAGCTTGGAACCGCGGGCAGATACGCAGTATTTT
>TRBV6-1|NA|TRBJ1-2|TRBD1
CASSEFFYRGRDYGYTF
TGTGCCAGCAGTGAATTTTTCTACAGGGGGCGCGACTATGGCTACACCTTC
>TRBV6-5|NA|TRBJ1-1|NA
CASSYREGHLNTEAFF
TGTGCCAGCAGTTACCGGGAGGGACACCTTAACACTGAAGCTTTCTTT
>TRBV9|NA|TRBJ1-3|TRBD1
CASSVGDRGHSYGTIYF
TGTGCCAGCAGCGTAGGGGACAGAGGTCACTCTTATGGCACCATATATTTT
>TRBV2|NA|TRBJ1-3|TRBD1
CASRVGWQGAQGNTIYF
TGTGCCAGCAGAGTTGGTTGGCAGGGGGCTCAAGGAAACACCATATATTTT
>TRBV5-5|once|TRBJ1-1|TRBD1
CASSLMGQFEAFF
TGTGCCAGCAGCTTGATGGGACAGTTTGAAGCTTTCTTT
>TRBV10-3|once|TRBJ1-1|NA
CAISESGRPNTEAFF
TGTGCCATCAGTGAGTCTGGGCGACCGAACACTGAAGCTTTCTTT
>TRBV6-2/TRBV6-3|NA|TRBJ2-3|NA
CASSYARLEDTQYF
TGTGCCAGCAGTTACGCCCGGTTAGAAGATACGCAGTATTTT
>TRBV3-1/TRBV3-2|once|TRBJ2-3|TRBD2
CASSQDRSGEGTDTQYF
TGTGCCAGCAGCCAGGATAGGAGCGGGGAGGGCACAGATACGCAGTATTTT
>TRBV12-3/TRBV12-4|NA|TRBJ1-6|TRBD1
CASSGTGDSPLHF
TGTGCCAGCAGTGGGACAGGGGATTCACCCCTCCACTTT
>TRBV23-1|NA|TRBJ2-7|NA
CASNNFYEQYF
TGCGCCAGCAACAACTTCTACGAGCAGTACTTC
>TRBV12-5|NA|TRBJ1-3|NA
CASALPRDTLSSGNTIYF
TGTGCTAGTGCCCTCCCTCGGGACACTTTAAGCTCTGGAAACACCATATATTTT
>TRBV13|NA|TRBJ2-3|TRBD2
CASSSGLSKADTQYF
TGTGCCAGCAGCTCGGGACTATCAAAGGCAGATACGCAGTATTTT
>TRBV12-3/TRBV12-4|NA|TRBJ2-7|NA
CASCMGGNLEQYF
TGTGCCAGCTGCATGGGGGGAAATCTCGAGCAGTACTTC
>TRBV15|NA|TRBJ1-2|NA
CATSRDAGRDGYTF
TGTGCCACCAGCAGAGATGCGGGCAGGGATGGCTACACCTTC
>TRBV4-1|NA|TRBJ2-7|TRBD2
CASSQDLKTSGRKMYEQYF
TGCGCCAGCAGCCAAGATCTAAAGACTAGCGGGAGAAAGATGTACGAGCAGTACTTC
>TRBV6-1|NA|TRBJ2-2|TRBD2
CASSDWIAGGTTGELFF
TGTGCCAGCAGTGATTGGATAGCGGGGGGTACCACCGGGGAGCTGTTTTTT
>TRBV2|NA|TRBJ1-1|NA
CASSEAQRRTEAFF
TGTGCCAGCAGTGAAGCGCAGAGACGGACTGAAGCTTTCTTT
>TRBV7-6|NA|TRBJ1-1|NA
CASSLSRVRKNTEAFF
TGTGCCAGCAGCTTAAGTAGAGTCAGAAAGAACACTGAAGCTTTCTTT
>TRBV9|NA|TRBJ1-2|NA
CASNPGQANYGYTF
TGTGCCAGCAATCCTGGACAAGCTAACTATGGCTACACCTTC
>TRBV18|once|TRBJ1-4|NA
CASSRGRNEKLFF
TGTGCCAGCTCACGTGGGAGGAACGAAAAACTGTTTTTT
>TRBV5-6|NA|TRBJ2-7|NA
CASSLAGGELYEQYF
TGTGCCAGCAGCTTGGCCGGGGGAGAACTCTACGAGCAGTACTTC
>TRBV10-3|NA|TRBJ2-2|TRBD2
CAISGTSGGITGELFF
TGTGCCATCAGTGGGACTAGCGGGGGAATAACCGGGGAGCTGTTTTTT
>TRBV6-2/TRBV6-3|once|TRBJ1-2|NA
CASSYSFGAELRGYTF
TGTGCCAGCAGTTACTCCTTTGGGGCCGAGCTACGGGGCTACACCTTC
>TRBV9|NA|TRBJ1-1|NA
CASSVVPGTEAFF
TGTGCCAGCAGCGTAGTTCCTGGCACTGAAGCTTTCTTT
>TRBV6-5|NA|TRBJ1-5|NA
CASSYGGAGQPQHF
TGTGCCAGCAGTTATGGGGGGGCTGGGCAGCCCCAGCATTTT
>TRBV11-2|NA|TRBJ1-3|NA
CASSSPRQNTIYF
TGTGCCAGCAGCTCTCCTCGTCAGAACACCATATATTTT
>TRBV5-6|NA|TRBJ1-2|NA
CASSPQGRFNYGYTF
TGTGCCAGCTCCCCCCAGGGACGATTCAACTATGGCTACACCTTC
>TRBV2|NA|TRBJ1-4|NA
CATAGAPLEKLFF
TGTGCCACAGCGGGGGCCCCTCTTGAAAAACTGTTTTTT
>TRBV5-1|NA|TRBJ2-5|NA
CASSSQYSGETQYF
TGCGCCAGCAGCTCCCAGTACTCGGGGGAGACCCAGTACTTC
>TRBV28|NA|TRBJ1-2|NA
CASIGLGGSSNYGYTF
TGTGCCAGCATCGGGTTAGGGGGGTCTTCTAACTATGGCTACACCTTC
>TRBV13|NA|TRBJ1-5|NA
CASSLEDQPQHF
TGTGCCAGCAGCTTAGAGGATCAGCCCCAGCATTTT
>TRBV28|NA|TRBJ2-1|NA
CASSLPVLNEQFF
TGTGCCAGCAGTTTACCCGTACTTAATGAGCAGTTCTTC
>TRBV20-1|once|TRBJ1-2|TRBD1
CSASQGGNYGYTF
TGCAGTGCTAGTCAGGGGGGAAACTATGGCTACACCTTC
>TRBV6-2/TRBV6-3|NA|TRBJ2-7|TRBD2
CASSYEAGAYEQYF
TGTGCCAGCAGTTATGAGGCGGGGGCCTACGAGCAGTACTTC
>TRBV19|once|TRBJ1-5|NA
CASKYTQGRQPQHF
TGTGCCAGCAAATATACACAGGGTAGGCAGCCCCAGCATTTT
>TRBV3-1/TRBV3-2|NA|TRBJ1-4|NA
CASSQEGPENEKLFF
TGTGCCAGCAGCCAAGAAGGACCTGAAAATGAAAAACTGTTTTTT
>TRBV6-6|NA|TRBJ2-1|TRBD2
CASTRLAGGRSYNEQFF
TGTGCCAGCACTCGACTAGCGGGGGGGCGATCCTACAATGAGCAGTTCTTC
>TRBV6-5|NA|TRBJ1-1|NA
CASRLERGDTEAFF
TGTGCCAGCAGACTGGAGCGCGGGGACACTGAAGCTTTCTTT
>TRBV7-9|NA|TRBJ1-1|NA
CASSSEQGTEAFF
TGTGCCAGCAGCTCCGAACAAGGGACTGAAGCTTTCTTT
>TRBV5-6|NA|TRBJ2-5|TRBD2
CASSLLAGGYLETQYF
TGTGCCAGCAGCTTGCTAGCGGGGGGGTATTTAGAGACCCAGTACTTC
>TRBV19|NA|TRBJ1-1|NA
CASSTTGLGAFF
TGTGCCAGTAGTACTACAGGACTGGGGGCTTTCTTT
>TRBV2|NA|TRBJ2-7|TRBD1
CAITTGSSYEQYF
TGTGCCATTACGACAGGGAGCTCCTACGAGCAGTACTTC
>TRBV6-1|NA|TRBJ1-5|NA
CASSEIGGVSNQPQHF
TGTGCCAGCAGTGAAATCGGGGGGGTGAGCAATCAGCCCCAGCATTTT
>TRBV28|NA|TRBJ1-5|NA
CASRNPGDGNQPQHF
TGTGCCAGCAGGAATCCAGGGGATGGCAATCAGCCCCAGCATTTT
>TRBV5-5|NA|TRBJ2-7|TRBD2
CASSPEVAGGTYEQYF
TGTGCCAGCAGCCCGGAGGTGGCGGGGGGAACCTACGAGCAGTACTTC
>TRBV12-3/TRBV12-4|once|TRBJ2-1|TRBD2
CASRKGGYNEQFF
TGTGCCAGCAGGAAGGGAGGGTACAATGAGCAGTTCTTC
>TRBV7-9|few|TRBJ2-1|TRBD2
CASSFGLAGVNEQFF
TGTGCCAGCAGCTTTGGGCTAGCGGGGGTCAATGAGCAGTTCTTC
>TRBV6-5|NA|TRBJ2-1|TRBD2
CASNAGAYNEQFF
TGTGCCAGCAACGCGGGGGCCTACAATGAGCAGTTCTTC
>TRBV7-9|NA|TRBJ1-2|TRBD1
CASSSPGTGANYGYTF
TGTGCCAGCAGCTCCCCCGGGACAGGGGCTAACTATGGCTACACCTTC
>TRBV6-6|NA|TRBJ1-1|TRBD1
CASRLDRVYTEAFF
TGTGCCAGCAGACTGGACAGGGTTTACACTGAAGCTTTCTTT
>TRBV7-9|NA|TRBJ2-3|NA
CASSHTVEGTDTQYF
TGTGCCAGCAGCCACACTGTGGAGGGAACAGATACGCAGTATTTT
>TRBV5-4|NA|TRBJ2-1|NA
CASSLDRYNEQFF
TGTGCCAGCAGCTTAGACAGATACAATGAGCAGTTCTTC
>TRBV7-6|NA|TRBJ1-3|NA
CASSLEPRAGNTIYF
TGTGCCAGCAGCTTAGAGCCCAGGGCTGGAAACACCATATATTTT
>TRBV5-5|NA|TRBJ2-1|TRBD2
CASSGSVAGGPGSYNEQFF
TGTGCCAGCAGCGGTAGCGTAGCGGGGGGGCCCGGGTCCTACAATGAGCAGTTCTTC
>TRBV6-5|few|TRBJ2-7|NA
CASVGSYEQYF
TGTGCCAGCGTGGGCTCCTACGAGCAGTACTTC